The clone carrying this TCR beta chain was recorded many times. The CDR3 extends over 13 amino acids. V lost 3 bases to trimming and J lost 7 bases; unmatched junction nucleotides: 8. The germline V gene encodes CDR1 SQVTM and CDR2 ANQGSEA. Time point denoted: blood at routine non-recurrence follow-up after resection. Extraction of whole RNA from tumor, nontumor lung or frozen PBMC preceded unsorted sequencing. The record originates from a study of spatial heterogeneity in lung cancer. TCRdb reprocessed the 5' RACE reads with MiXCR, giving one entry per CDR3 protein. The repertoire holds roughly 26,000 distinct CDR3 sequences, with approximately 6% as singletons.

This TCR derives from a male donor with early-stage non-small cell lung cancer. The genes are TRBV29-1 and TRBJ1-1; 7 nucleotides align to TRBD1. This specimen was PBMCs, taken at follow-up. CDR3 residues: CSVEYQGVGEAFF. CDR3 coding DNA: TGCAGCGTTGAGTATCAGGGGGTAGGTGAAGCTTTCTTT.